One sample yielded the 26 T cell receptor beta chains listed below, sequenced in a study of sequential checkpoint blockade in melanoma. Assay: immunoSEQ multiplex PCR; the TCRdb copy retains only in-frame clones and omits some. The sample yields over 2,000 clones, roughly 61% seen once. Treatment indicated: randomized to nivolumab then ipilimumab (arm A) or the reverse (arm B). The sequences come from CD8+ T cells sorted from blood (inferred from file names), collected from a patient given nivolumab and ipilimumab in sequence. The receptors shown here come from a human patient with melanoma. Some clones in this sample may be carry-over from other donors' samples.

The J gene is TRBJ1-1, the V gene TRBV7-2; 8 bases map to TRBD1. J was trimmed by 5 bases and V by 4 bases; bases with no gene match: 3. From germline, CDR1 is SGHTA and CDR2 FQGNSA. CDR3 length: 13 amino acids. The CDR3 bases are TGTGCCAGCAGCTCGGACAGGGCGACTGAAGCTTTCTTT. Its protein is CASSSDRATEAFF. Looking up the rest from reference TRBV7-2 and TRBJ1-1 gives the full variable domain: GAGVSQSPSNKVTEKGKDVELRCDPISGHTALYWYRQSLGQGLEFLIYFQGNSAPDKSGLPSDRFSAERTGGSVSTLTIQRTQQEDSAVYLCASSSDRATEAFFGQGTRLTVV.

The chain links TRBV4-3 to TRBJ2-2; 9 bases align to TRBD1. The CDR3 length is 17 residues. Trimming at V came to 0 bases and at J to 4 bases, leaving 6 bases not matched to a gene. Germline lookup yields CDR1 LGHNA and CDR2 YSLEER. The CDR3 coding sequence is TGCGCCAGCAGCCAAGATCACAGGGGGCTTTCCACCGGGGAGCTGTTTTTT. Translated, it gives CASSQDHRGLSTGELFF.

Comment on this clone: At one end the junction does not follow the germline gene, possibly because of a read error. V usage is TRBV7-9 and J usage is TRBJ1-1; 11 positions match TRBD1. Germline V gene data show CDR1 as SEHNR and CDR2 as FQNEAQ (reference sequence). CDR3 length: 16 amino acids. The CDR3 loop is CVSSLEEGQGDTEAFF. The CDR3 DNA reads TGTGTCAGCAGCTTAGAAGAGGGACAGGGGGACACTGAAGCTTTCTTT.

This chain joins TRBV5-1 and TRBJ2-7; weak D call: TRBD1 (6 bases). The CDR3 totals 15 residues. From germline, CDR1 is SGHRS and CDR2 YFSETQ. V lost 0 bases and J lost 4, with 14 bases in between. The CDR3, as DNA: TGCGCCAGCAGCTTGGCCGCAGGACAGCTATACGAGCAGTACTTC. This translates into CASSLAAGQLYEQYF.

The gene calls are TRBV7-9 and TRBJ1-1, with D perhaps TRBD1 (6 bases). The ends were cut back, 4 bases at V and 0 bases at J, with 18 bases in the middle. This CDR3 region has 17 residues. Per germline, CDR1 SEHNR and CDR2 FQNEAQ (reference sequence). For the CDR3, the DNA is TGTGCCAGCAGCTCCCCTCGGGGGGCAGGGTTGAACACTGAAGCTTTCTTT. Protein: CASSSPRGAGLNTEAFF.

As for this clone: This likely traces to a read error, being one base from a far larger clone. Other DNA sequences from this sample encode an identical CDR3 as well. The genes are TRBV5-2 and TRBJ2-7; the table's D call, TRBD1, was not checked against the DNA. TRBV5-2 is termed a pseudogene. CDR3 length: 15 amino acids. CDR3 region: CASSPGTGEGYEQYF. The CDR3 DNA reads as TGTGCCAGCAGCCCCGGGACAGGAGAAGGCTACGAGCAGTACTTC.

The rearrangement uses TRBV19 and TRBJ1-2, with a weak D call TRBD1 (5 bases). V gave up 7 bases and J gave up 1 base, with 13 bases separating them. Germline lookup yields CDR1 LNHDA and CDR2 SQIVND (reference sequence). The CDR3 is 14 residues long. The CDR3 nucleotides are TGTGCCAGTACCCCTAGAGACAGTAACTATGGCTACACCTTC. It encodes CASTPRDSNYGYTF.

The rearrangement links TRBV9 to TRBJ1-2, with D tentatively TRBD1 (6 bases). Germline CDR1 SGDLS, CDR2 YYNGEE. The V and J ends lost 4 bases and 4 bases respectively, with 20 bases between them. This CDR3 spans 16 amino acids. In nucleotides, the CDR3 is TGTGCCAGCAGCACCGAACCCAGCAGGGGCGGCTATGGCTACACCTTC. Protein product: CASSTEPSRGGYGYTF.

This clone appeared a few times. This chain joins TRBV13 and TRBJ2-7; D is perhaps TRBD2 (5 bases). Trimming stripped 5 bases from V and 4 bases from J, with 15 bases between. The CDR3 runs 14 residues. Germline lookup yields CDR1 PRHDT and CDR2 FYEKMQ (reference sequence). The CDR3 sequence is CASSTVMSGYEQYF. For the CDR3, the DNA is TGTGCCAGCAGCACAGTTATGAGCGGATACGAGCAGTACTTC.

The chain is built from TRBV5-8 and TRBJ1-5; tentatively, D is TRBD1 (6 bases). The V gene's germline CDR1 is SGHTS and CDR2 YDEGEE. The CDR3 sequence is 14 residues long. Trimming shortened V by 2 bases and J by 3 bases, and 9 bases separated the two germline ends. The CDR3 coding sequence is TGTGCCAGCAGCTTCAGGGGTTACAATCAGCCCCAGCATTTT. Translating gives CASSFRGYNQPQHF.

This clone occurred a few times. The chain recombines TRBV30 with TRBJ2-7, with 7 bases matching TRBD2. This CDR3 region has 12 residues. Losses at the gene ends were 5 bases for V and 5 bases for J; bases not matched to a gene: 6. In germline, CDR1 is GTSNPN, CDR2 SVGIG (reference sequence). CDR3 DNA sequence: TGTGCCTGGGATGGGAGGGGCCACGAGCAGTACTTC. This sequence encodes CAWDGRGHEQYF.

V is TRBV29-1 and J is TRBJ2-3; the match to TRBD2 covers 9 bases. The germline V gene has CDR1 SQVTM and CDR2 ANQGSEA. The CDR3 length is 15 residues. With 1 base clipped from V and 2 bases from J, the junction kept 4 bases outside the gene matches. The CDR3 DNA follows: TGCAGCGTTGAAGGTCCGGGACTAGCCACAGATACGCAGTATTTT. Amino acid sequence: CSVEGPGLATDTQYF.

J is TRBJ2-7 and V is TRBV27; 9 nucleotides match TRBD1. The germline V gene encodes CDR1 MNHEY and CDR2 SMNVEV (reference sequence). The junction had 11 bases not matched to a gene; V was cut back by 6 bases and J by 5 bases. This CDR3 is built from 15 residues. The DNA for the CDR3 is TGTGCCAGCAGGGTCTTCGGACAGGGGACCCACGAGCAGTACTTC. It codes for CASRVFGQGTHEQYF.

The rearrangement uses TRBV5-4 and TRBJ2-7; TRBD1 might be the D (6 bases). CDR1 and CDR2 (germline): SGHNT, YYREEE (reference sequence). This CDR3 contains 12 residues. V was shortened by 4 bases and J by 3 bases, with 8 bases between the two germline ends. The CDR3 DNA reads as TGTGCCAGCAGCCCGGACAGCTACGAGCAGTACTTC. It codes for CASSPDSYEQYF.

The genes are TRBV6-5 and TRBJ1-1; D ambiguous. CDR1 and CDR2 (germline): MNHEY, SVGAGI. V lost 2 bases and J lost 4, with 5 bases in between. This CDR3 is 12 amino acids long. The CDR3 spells CASSYGGTEAFF. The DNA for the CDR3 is TGTGCCAGCAGTTACGGCGGCACTGAAGCTTTCTTT.

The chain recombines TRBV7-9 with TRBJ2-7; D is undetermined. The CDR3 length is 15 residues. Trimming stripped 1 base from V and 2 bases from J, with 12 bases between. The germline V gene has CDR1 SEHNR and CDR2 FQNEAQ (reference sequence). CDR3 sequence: CASSLGPRRPYEQYF. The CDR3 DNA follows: TGTGCCAGCAGCTTAGGTCCCAGGCGTCCCTACGAGCAGTACTTC.

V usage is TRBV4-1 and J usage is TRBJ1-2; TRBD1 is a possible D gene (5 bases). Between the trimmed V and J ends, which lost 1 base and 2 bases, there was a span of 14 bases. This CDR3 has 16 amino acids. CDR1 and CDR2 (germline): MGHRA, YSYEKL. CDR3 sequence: CASSQVGGLSNYGYTF. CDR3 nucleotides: TGCGCCAGCAGCCAAGTGGGGGGGTTATCAAACTATGGCTACACCTTC.

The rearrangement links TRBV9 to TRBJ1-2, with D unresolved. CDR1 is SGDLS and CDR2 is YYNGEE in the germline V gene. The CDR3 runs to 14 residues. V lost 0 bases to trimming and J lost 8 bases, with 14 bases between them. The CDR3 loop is CASSVGNGGRGYTF. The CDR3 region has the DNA TGTGCCAGCAGCGTAGGTAACGGCGGCCGGGGCTACACCTTC.

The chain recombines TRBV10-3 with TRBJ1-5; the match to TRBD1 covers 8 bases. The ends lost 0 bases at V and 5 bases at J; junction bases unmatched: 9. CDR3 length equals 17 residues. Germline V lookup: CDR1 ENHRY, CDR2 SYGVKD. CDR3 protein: CAISESAGGLEDQPQHF. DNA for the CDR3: TGTGCCATCAGTGAGTCGGCAGGGGGCCTCGAAGATCAGCCCCAGCATTTT.

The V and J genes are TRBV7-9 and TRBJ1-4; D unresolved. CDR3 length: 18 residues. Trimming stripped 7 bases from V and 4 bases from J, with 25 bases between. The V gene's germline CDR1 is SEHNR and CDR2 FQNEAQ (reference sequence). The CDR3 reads CASTFSLSLEQYNEKLFF. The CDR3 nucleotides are TGTGCCAGCACCTTCAGCTTAAGTTTAGAACAGTATAATGAAAAACTGTTTTTT.

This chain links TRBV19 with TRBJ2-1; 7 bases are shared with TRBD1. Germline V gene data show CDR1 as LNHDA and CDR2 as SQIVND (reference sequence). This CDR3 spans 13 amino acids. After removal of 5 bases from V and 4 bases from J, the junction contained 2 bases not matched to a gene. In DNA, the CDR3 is TGTGCCAGTAGTGACAGGGAATACAATGAGCAGTTCTTC. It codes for CASSDREYNEQFF. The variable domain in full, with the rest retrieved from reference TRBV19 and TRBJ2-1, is DGGITQSPKYLFRKEGQNVTLSCEQNLNHDAMYWYRQDPGQGLRLIYYSQIVNDFQKGDIAEGYSVSREKKESFPLTVTSAQKNPTAFYLCASSDREYNEQFFGPGTRLTVL.

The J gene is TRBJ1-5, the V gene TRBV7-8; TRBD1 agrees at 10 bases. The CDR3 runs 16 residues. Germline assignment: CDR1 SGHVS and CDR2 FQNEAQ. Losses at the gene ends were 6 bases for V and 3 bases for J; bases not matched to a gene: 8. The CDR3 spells CASRLSGTGVNQPQHF. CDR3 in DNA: TGTGCCAGCAGGTTATCCGGGACAGGGGTCAATCAGCCCCAGCATTTT.

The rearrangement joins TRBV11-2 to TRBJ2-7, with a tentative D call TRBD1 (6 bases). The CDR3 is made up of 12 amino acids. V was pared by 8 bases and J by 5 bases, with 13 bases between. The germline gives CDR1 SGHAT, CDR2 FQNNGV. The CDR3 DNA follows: TGTGCCAGCCAAGAACAGGGCCACGAGCAGTACTTC. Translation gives CASQEQGHEQYF.

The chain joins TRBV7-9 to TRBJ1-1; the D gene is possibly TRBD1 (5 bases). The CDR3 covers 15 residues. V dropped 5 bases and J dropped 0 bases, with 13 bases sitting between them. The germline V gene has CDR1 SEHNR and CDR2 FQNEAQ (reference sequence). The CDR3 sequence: CASSQQDNMNTEAFF. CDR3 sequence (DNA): TGTGCCAGCAGCCAGCAGGACAACATGAACACTGAAGCTTTCTTT.

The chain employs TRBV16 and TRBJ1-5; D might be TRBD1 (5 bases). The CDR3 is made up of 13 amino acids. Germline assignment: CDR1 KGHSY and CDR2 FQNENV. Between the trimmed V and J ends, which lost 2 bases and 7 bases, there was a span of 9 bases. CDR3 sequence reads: CASSQTGGQPQHF. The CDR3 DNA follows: TGTGCCAGCAGCCAAACGGGGGGGCAGCCCCAGCATTTT.

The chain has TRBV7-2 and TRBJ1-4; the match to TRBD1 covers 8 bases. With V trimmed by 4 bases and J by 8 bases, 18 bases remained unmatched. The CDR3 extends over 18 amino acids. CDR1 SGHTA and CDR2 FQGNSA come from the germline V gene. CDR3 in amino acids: CASSSVARGRSAQEKLFF. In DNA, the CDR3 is TGTGCCAGCAGCTCCGTTGCCAGGGGGCGCTCGGCACAAGAAAAACTGTTTTTT.